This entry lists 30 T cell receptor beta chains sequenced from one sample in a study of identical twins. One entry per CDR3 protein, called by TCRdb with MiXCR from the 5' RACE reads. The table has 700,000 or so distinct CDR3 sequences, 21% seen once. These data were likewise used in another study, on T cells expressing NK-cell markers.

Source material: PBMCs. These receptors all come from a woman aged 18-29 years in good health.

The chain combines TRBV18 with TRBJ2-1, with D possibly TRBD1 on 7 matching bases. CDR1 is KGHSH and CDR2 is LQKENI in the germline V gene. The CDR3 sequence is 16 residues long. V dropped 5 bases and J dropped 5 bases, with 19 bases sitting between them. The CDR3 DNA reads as TGTGCCAGCTCATCCGGATGGCAGGGGGGCGACAATGAGCAGTTCTTC. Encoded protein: CASSSGWQGGDNEQFF.

The CDR3 reads CASSFAGLAGELFF. In nucleotides, the CDR3 is TGCGCCAGCAGCTTTGCAGGGTTGGCCGGGGAGCTGTTTTTT. The V call is TRBV5-1, the J call TRBJ2-2; D perhaps matches TRBD1 (5 bases). The V gene's germline CDR1 is SGHRS and CDR2 YFSETQ. The V and J ends lost 2 bases and 6 bases respectively, with 11 bases between them. CDR3 length: 14 residues.

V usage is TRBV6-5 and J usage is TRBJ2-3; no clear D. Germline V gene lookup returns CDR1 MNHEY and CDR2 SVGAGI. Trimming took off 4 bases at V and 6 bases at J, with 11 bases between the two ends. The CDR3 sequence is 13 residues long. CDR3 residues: CASSWTAEDTQYF. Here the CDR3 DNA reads TGTGCCAGCAGTTGGACGGCTGAGGATACGCAGTATTTT.

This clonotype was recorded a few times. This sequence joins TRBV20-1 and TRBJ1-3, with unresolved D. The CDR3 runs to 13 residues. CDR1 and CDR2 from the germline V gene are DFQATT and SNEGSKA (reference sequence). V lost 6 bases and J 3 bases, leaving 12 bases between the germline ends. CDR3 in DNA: TGCAGTGCCCGCGACGGAGTTGGAAACACCATATATTTT. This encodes CSARDGVGNTIYF.

DNA for the CDR3: TGTGCCAGCAGTTACGGACTAGCGGGTAACTACGAGCAGTACTTC. It translates to CASSYGLAGNYEQYF. This chain joins TRBV6-2 or TRBV6-3 and TRBJ2-7; 11 nucleotides align to TRBD2. CDR3 size: 15 residues. The ends lost 2 bases at V and 3 bases at J; junction bases unmatched: 3. The germline CDR1 and CDR2 sequences are MNHEY and SVGEGT.

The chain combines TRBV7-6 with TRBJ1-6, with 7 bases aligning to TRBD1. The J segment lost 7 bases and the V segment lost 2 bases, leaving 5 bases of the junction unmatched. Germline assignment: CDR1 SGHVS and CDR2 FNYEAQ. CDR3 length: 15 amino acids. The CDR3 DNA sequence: TGTGCCAGCAGCTTACGACAGGGTAACAATTCACCCCTCCACTTT. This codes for CASSLRQGNNSPLHF.

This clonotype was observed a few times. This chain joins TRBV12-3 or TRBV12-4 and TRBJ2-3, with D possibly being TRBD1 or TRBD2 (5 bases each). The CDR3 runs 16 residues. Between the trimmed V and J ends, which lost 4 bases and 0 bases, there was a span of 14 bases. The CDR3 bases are TGTGCCAGCAGTTCCAGACGGGACGGTAGCACAGATACGCAGTATTTT. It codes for CASSSRRDGSTDTQYF.

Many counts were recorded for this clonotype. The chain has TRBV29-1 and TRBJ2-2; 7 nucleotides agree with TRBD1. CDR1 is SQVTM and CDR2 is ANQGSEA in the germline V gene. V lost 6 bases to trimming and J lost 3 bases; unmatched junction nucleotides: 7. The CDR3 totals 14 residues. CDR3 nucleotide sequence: TGCAGCGTCGCTACAGGGGTGGACACCGGGGAGCTGTTTTTT. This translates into CSVATGVDTGELFF.

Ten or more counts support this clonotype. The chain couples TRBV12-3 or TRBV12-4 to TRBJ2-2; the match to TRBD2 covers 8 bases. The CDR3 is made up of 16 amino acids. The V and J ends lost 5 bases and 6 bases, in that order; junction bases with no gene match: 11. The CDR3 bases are TGTGCCAGCAGTCCCCCCGCTGGGACTAGGGCCGGGGAGCTGTTTTTT. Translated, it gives CASSPPAGTRAGELFF.

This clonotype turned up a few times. CDR3 protein: CASSISGRGTDTQYF. CDR3 in DNA: TGTGCCAGCAGCATTAGCGGGAGAGGGACAGATACGCAGTATTTT. V gene TRBV5-4 combines with J gene TRBJ2-3, with 9 bases aligning to TRBD2. The CDR3 is 15 amino acids. Germline loops: CDR1 SGHNT, CDR2 YYREEE (reference sequence). Trimming at V came to 4 bases and at J to 3 bases, leaving 6 bases not matched to a gene.

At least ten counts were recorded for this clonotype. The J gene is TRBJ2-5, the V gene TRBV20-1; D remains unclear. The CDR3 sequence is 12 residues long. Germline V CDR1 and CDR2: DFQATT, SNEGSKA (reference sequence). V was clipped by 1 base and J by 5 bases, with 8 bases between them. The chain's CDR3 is CSARASLETQYF. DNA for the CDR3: TGCAGTGCTAGAGCTTCCTTGGAGACCCAGTACTTC.

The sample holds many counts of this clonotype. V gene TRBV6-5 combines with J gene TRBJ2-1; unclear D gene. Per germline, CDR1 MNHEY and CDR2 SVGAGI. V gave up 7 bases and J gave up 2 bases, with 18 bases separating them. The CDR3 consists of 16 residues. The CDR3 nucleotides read TGTGCCAGCACCCCCCCCGGCCGGTCCGCCTACAATGAGCAGTTCTTC. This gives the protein CASTPPGRSAYNEQFF.

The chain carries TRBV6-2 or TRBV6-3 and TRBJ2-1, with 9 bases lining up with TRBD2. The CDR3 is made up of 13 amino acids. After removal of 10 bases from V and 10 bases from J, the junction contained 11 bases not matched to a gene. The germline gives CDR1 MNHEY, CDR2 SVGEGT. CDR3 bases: TGTGCCACCGCAGGCCGAGCGGGAGGCGAGCAGTTCTTC. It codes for CATAGRAGGEQFF.

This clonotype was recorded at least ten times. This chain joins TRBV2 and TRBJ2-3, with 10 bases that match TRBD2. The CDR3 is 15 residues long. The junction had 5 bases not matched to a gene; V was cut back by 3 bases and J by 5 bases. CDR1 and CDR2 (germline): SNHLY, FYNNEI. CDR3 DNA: TGTGCCAGCAGTGATGCTAGCGGGGGAGAAGATACGCAGTATTTT. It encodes CASSDASGGEDTQYF.

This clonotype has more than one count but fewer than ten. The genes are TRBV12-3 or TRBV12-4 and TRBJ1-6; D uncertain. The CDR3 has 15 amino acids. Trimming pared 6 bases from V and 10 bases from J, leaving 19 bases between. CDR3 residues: CASSPVTADGSPLHF. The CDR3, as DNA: TGTGCCAGCAGCCCTGTAACAGCTGATGGGTCACCCCTCCACTTT.

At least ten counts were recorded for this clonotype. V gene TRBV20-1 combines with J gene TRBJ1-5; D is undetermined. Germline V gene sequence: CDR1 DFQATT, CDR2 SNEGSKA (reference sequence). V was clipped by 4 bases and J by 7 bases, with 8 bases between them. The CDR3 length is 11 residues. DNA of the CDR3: TGCAGTGCTACCGATGGCCAGCCCCAGCATTTT. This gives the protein CSATDGQPQHF.

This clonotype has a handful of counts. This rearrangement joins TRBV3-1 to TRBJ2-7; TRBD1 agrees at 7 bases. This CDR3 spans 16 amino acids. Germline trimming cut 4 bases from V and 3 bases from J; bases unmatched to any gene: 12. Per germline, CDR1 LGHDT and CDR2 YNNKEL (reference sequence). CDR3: CASSRVVQTGYYEQYF. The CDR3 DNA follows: TGTGCCAGCAGCCGCGTCGTTCAGACAGGGTACTACGAGCAGTACTTC.

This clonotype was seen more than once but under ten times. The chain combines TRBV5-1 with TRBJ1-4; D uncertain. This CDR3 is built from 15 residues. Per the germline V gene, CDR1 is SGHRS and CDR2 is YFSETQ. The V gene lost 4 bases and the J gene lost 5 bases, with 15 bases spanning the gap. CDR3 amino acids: CASSPETATNEKLFF. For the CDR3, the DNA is TGCGCCAGCAGCCCAGAGACTGCTACCAATGAAAAACTGTTTTTT.

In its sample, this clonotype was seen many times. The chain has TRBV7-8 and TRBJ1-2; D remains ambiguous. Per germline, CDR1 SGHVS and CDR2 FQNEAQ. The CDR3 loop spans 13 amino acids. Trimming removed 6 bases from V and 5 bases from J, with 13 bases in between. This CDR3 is CASSYAARYGYTF. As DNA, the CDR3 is TGTGCCAGCAGTTATGCTGCCCGGTATGGCTACACCTTC. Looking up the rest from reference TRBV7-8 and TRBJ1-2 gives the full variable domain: GAGVSQSPRYKVAKRGQDVALRCDPISGHVSLFWYQQALGQGPEFLTYFQNEAQLDKSGLPSDRFFAERPEGSVSTLKIQRTQQEDSAVYLCASSYAARYGYTFGSGTRLTVV.

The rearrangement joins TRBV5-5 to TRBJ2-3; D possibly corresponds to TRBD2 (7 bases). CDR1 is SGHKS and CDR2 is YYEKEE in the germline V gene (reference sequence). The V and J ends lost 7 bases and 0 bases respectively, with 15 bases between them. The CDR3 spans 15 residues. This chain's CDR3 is CASGGALLSTDTQYF. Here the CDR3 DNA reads TGTGCCAGCGGGGGGGCCTTACTCAGCACAGATACGCAGTATTTT.

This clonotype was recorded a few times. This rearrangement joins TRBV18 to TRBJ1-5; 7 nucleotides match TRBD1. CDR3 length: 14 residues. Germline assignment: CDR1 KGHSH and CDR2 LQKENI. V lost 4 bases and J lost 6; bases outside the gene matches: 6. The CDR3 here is CASSRRQGGQPQHF. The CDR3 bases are TGTGCCAGCTCACGACGACAGGGCGGTCAGCCCCAGCATTTT.

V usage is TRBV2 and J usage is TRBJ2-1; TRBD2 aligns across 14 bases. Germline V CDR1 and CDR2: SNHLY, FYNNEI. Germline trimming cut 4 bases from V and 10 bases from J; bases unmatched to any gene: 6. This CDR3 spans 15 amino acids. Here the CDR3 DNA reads TGTGCCAGCAGTGGTGTTAGGACTAGCGGGAGGGAGCAGTTCTTC. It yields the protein CASSGVRTSGREQFF.

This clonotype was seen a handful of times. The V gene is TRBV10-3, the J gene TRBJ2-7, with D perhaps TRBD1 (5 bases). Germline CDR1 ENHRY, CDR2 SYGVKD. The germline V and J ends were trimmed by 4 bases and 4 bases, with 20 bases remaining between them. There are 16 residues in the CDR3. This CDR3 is CAISGPRTTAGYEQYF. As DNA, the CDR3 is TGTGCCATCAGTGGCCCCAGGACAACCGCTGGGTACGAGCAGTACTTC.

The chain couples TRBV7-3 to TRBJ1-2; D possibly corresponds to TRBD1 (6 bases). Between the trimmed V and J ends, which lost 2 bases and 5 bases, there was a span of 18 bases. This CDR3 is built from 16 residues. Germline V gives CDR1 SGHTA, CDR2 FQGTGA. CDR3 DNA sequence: TGTGCCAGCAGCTTAGGGCCGACAGGAACTCCGTATGGCTACACCTTC. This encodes CASSLGPTGTPYGYTF.

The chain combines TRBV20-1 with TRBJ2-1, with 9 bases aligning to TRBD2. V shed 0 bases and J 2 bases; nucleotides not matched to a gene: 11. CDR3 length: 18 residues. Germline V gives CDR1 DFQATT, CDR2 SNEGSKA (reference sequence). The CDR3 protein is CSARDREGAGGTYNEQFF. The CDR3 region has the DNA TGCAGTGCTAGAGATCGAGAAGGAGCGGGAGGAACCTACAATGAGCAGTTCTTC.

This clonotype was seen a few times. The CDR3 DNA reads TGCAGTGCTACAGGGGCCGAATTCGGAAGGGGCTACGAGCAGTACTTC. Residues: CSATGAEFGRGYEQYF. The rearrangement uses TRBV20-1 and TRBJ2-7; D might be TRBD1 (6 bases). The CDR3 has 16 residues. The germline V gene encodes CDR1 DFQATT and CDR2 SNEGSKA (reference sequence). The V and J ends lost 4 bases and 3 bases respectively, with 22 bases between them.

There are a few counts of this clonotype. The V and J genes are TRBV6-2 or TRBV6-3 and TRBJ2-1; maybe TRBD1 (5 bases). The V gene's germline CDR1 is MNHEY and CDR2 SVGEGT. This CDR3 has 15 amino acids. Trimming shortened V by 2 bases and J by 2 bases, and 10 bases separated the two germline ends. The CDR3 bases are TGTGCCAGCAGTTACGTCCAAGGGGCCTACAATGAGCAGTTCTTC. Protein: CASSYVQGAYNEQFF.

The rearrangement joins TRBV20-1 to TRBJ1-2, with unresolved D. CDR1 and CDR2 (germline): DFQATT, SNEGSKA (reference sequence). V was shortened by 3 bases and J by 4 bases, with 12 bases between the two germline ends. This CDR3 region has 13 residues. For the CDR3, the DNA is TGCAGTGCTAGTAGGCAGTCAAGCTATGGCTACACCTTC. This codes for CSASRQSSYGYTF.

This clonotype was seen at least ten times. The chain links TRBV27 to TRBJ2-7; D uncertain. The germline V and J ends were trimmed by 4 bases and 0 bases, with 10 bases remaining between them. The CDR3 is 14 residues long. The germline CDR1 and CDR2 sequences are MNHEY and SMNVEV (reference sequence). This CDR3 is CASSYSESSYEQYF. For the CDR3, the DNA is TGTGCCAGCAGTTATTCGGAGTCCTCCTACGAGCAGTACTTC.

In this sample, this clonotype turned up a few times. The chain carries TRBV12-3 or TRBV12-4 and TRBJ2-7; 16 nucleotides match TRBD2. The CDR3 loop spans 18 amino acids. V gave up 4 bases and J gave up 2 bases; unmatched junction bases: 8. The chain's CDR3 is CASSYTGLAGGLAYEQYF. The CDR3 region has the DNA TGTGCCAGCAGTTATACGGGACTAGCGGGAGGGTTAGCCTACGAGCAGTACTTC.